This note documents a single T cell receptor beta chain sequence. The antigen is not known. This entry is derived from a study of OX40 agonist ivuxolimab in advanced cancers. Study-level findings and limits: There were also nonresponders showing low normalized T-cell clonal expansion.

Assay: immunoSEQ multiplex PCR; the TCRdb copy retains only in-frame clones and omits some. The data hold 60,000 to 85,000 clones, with around four fifths observed a single time. Germline CDR1 ENHRY, CDR2 SYGVKD. J gave up 5 bases and V 7 bases, and 8 bases lay outside the gene matches. The CDR3 is 14 residues long. The receptor's source is an adult with an advanced solid tumor such as melanoma, head and neck, liver or kidney cancer. The rearrangement links TRBV10-3 to TRBJ2-1; the match to TRBD2 covers 7 bases. This specimen consisted of CD4+ or CD8+ T cells sorted from blood, obtained in a trial of the OX40 agonist ivuxolimab. CDR3 region: CAIKESGTHNEQFF. The CDR3 DNA reads as TGTGCCATCAAGGAGAGCGGGACCCACAATGAGCAGTTCTTC.